This T cell receptor beta chain was profiled in a study of blood T cell repertoires in COVID-19 (dated by TCRdb to the early 2020s). The study in broad terms: Samples from collaborators originated in the United States, Italy and Spain and spanned both the acute and convalescent phases of COVID-19. The material from the prospective study consisted of cDNA or gDNA derived from T cells, B-cell-depleted T cells, or PBMCs. The dataset comprised deeply sampled blood TCRbeta repertoires from subjects exposed to, actively infected with, or recovered from COVID-19. The repertoires were made available in a free public database intended to serve as a resource for research on the immune response to SARS-CoV-2. The samples were drawn from two sources: the first 160 participants of the ongoing ImmuneRACE study, and 1,254 subjects contributed by 6 global collaborators. The sample metadata nearly always contained a de-identified subject ID, COVID-19 status, age in years and sex. Where available, HLA class I and class II types were taken from metadata supplied by the sample provider and were not determined by assay-based typing.

Overall study outcomes, separate from this receptor: The amount of clinical and demographic metadata varied by source and participant and was provided uncurated.

Points on this clone: The target of this receptor is not known. No much larger clone exists at a distance of one base, and base qualities are not known.

In the prospective study, participants were about 18 to 89 years old, resided in about two dozen geographic areas of the United States, and were enrolled through a virtual design. In the prospective study, participants were assigned to cohorts based on the clinical history participants reported in a screening survey and a study questionnaire. Recovered participants in ImmuneRACE Cohort 3 were defined by two consecutive negative NP/OP PCR tests, clearance by a healthcare professional, or resolution of symptoms. In the prospective study, mobile phlebotomists collected whole blood, serum and a nasopharyngeal or oropharyngeal swab from each participant. Additional blood draws and questionnaires over an approximately two-month period could optionally be provided by prospective study participants. Blood samples from the prospective study were shipped frozen or at room temperature prior to DNA extraction.

The immunoSEQ Assay, a bias-controlled multiplex PCR, was used to amplify TCRbeta CDR3 regions from genomic DNA. Per the original workflow: Within the assay, amplification of reference gene primers was used to estimate how many nucleated cells each sample contained. To quantify the absolute abundance of each unique TCRbeta CDR3 rearrangement, sequence reads were collapsed and filtered. For each sample, productive Simpson clonality was calculated by taking the square root of Simpson's diversity index across productive rearrangements. As stored in TCRdb, this immuneACCESS dataset retains in-frame rearrangements with V and J assigned. A fraction of the clones does not appear; measured against another copy, unresolved V genes explain less than half of the discrepancy, and the remainder lacks a known reason. V, J and clone size derive from that table, while D and trimming were established from the DNA sequence. This sample has some 260,000 clones in its table, and around nine tenths of those were observed once. The ten largest clones add up to 1.9% of the sample.

The TCR comes from a woman under 30 who had recovered from COVID-19. Source material: PBMCs or T cells enriched from blood (not recorded which).

The CDR3 sequence is CASSLDRWTEAFF. In nucleotide form, the sequence is TGTGCCAGCAGCTTGGACAGGTGGACTGAAGCTTTCTTT. Recombination connected TRBV5-4 to TRBJ1-1, with TRBD1 tentatively as D gene (5 bases match). The CDR3, cysteine through phenylalanine, is 13 amino acids long. The DNA shown is the 39-base CDR3, in frame from base 1. The germline V gene (reference sequence) provides CDR1 SGHNT and CDR2 YYREEE. V sheds 0 bases and J sheds 5 bases, leaving 8 bases between their ends.